Given below is one TCR beta chain in context. The V gene's germline CDR1 is WNHNN and CDR2 SYGVQD (reference sequence). The CDR3 length is 16 residues. Between the trimmed V and J ends, which lost 3 bases and 2 bases, there was a span of 15 bases. TCRdb's table, derived via immunoSEQ multiplex PCR, lists solely in-frame clones and lacks some. This table has about 220,000 clones, roughly 80% appearing once. The data belong to a study of blood T cell repertoires in COVID-19. This chain joins TRBV10-1 and TRBJ2-3, with a weak D call TRBD2 (6 bases). Sequenced sample: peripheral blood. This clonotype originated in a woman aged 70 to 79 with acute or convalescent COVID-19. DNA for the CDR3: TGCGCCAGCAGTGATGGTCGGGGGAGCTACACAGATACGCAGTATTTT. Its translation is CASSDGRGSYTDTQYF.